This passage covers 10 T cell receptor beta chains from one sample sequenced in a study of OX40 agonist ivuxolimab in advanced cancers. TCRdb's table, derived via immunoSEQ multiplex PCR, lists solely in-frame clones and lacks some. Of tens of thousands of clones in the sample, roughly 90% are singletons; the top ten hold approximately 35%. Sequenced material: CD4+ or CD8+ T cells sorted from blood, taken in a trial of the OX40 agonist ivuxolimab. Receptors originate from an adult with an advanced solid tumor such as melanoma, head and neck, liver or kidney cancer.

The table lists this clone with a count of one. The chain combines TRBV9 with TRBJ2-4, with 8 bases fitting TRBD2. The CDR3 is made up of 15 amino acids. Germline lookup yields CDR1 SGDLS and CDR2 YYNGEE. V lost 0 bases and J lost 7; bases outside the gene matches: 6. CDR3 in DNA: TGTGCCAGCAGCGTAGACTCGCAGCGGGGGAACATTCAGTACTTC. Amino acids: CASSVDSQRGNIQYF.

The CDR3 spells CASRQGVEYQPQHF. The DNA for the CDR3 is TGTGCCAGCCGACAGGGAGTCGAGTATCAGCCCCAGCATTTT. This chain uses TRBV27 with TRBJ1-5, with TRBD1 matching over 7 bases. Germline values: CDR1 MNHEY, CDR2 SMNVEV (reference sequence). This CDR3 is built from 14 residues. Losses at the gene ends were 8 bases for V and 5 bases for J; bases not matched to a gene: 9.

V usage is TRBV27 and J usage is TRBJ2-5; D call uncertain. V gave up 1 base and J gave up 4 bases, with 7 bases separating them. The CDR3 totals 13 residues. Germline CDR1 is MNHEY and CDR2 is SMNVEV (reference sequence). CDR3 sequence: CASSLLGLETQYF. The CDR3 bases are TGTGCCAGCAGTTTATTAGGGTTAGAGACCCAGTACTTC.

This chain links TRBV5-4 with TRBJ2-7; D might be TRBD2 (5 bases). Per the germline V gene, CDR1 is SGHNT and CDR2 is YYREEE (reference sequence). Trimming removed 0 bases at V and 2 bases at J, with 9 bases between. The CDR3 consists of 14 residues. The CDR3, as DNA: TGTGCCAGCAGCTTGGAGGAGGTCACCTACGAGCAGTACTTC. This encodes CASSLEEVTYEQYF.

The rearrangement joins TRBV2 to TRBJ1-5, with D tentatively TRBD1 (5 bases). The germline V gene has CDR1 SNHLY and CDR2 FYNNEI. The CDR3 covers 16 residues. V was cut by 4 bases and J by 0 bases, with 13 bases left in between. The CDR3 loop reads CASSVWGQSSNQPQHF. DNA for the CDR3: TGTGCCAGCAGTGTGTGGGGCCAGAGTAGCAATCAGCCCCAGCATTTT.

V usage is TRBV14 and J usage is TRBJ2-1; D gene unclear. V lost 0 bases and J 0 bases, leaving 6 bases between the germline ends. The CDR3 loop spans 15 amino acids. CDR1 and CDR2 from the germline V gene are SGHDN and FVKESK. CDR3 nucleotide sequence: TGTGCCAGCAGCCAAGAAATGGGCTCCTACAATGAGCAGTTCTTC. It is translated as CASSQEMGSYNEQFF. The full variable domain, with the rest looked up from reference TRBV14 and TRBJ2-1, is EAGVTQFPSHSVIEKGQTVTLRCDPISGHDNLYWYRRVMGKEIKFLLHFVKESKQDESGMPNNRFLAERTGGTYSTLKVQPAELEDSGVYFCASSQEMGSYNEQFFGPGTRLTVL.

The J gene is TRBJ2-2, the V gene TRBV5-5; D is possibly TRBD2 (5 bases). V was pared by 7 bases and J by 2 bases, with 9 bases between. Germline lookup yields CDR1 SGHKS and CDR2 YYEKEE (reference sequence). The CDR3 is made up of 13 amino acids. The CDR3 DNA sequence: TGTGCCAGCTTACGGGAAAACACCGGGGAGCTGTTTTTT. As protein: CASLRENTGELFF.

The chain uses TRBV5-1 and TRBJ2-3, with 8 bases matching TRBD2. The trim removed 8 bases at V and 4 bases at J, leaving 6 bases unmatched. This CDR3 comprises 13 residues. Germline V CDR1 and CDR2: SGHRS, YFSETQ. The chain's CDR3 is CASRGLVPDTQYF. CDR3 nucleotide sequence: TGCGCCAGTAGGGGACTAGTACCAGATACGCAGTATTTT.

V is TRBV12-2 and J is TRBJ2-1; whether TRBD2, the table's D call, matches the DNA was not checked. TRBV12-2 is reported as a pseudogene. This CDR3 is 16 amino acids long. CDR3 region: CASRLVGGRSLDEQFF. The CDR3 DNA follows: TGTGCAAGTCGCTTAGTTGGCGGGAGATCGTTGGATGAGCAGTTCTTC.

The V and J genes are TRBV4-1 and TRBJ1-1; D ambiguous. This CDR3 has 15 amino acids. The V and J ends lost 0 bases and 1 base respectively, with 9 bases between them. Germline V gene sequence: CDR1 MGHRA, CDR2 YSYEKL. DNA for the CDR3: TGCGCCAGCAGCCAAGATGTGGACGGGAACACTGAAGCTTTCTTT. This translates into CASSQDVDGNTEAFF.